This T cell receptor (beta chain) originates from a study of technical replicates of blood from several donors. Sequencing was performed with immunoSEQ multiplex PCR; in TCRdb, only in-frame clones are kept and a portion is missing. Here the sample spans some 66,000 clones, 95% to 98% being singletons. V lost 3 bases to trimming and J lost 4 bases; unmatched junction nucleotides: 4. The CDR3 loop spans 15 amino acids. Germline V gene sequence: CDR1 SGHTA, CDR2 FQGNSA. The rearrangement links TRBV7-2 to TRBJ2-3; 10 bases match TRBD2. The receptor was derived from a human donor in good health. The specimen sequenced was T cells isolated from PBMCs. CDR3 loop: CASSFPLAGADTQYF. Written as DNA, the CDR3 is TGTGCCAGCAGCTTTCCGCTAGCGGGAGCAGATACGCAGTATTTT.